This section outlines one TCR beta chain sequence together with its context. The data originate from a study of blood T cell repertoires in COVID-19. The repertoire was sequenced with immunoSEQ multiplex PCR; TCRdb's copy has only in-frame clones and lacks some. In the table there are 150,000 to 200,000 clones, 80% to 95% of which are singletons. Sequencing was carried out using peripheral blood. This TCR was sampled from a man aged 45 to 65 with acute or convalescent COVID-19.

CDR3 in amino acids: CASRPPGQGARGYTF. CDR3 nucleotide sequence: TGTGCCAGCAGGCCCCCGGGACAGGGGGCGCGGGGCTACACCTTC. The V gene is TRBV5-4, the J gene TRBJ1-2, with 12 bases lining up with TRBD1. This CDR3 contains 15 residues. The V and J ends lost 5 bases and 8 bases, in that order; junction bases with no gene match: 10. CDR1 SGHNT and CDR2 YYREEE come from the germline V gene (reference sequence).